A selection of T cell receptor beta chains follows, all from one sample in a study of shared clonotypes between healthy human individuals. Sequencing used immunoSEQ multiplex PCR; TCRdb keeps in-frame clones, though not all of them. The data show about 750,000 clones, with 80% to 95% seen just once and less than 25% held by the top ten. What was sequenced was naive CD8+ T cells sorted from blood. The source is a man aged 30-40 years in good health. Both conserved end residues are part of each CDR3. A D gene is named only where the DNA matches it firmly. A clone size is listed for some rows: how often the clone was seen (once, few, many), or a class if it is expanded.

clone_size | j_call | v_call | d_call | cdr3_length | cdr3_nt | cdr3_aa
NA | TRBJ2-7 | TRBV7-9 | TRBD2 | 14 | TGTGCCAGCAGCTTTGCGGGAGGCTTCTACGAGCAGTACTTC | CASSFAGGFYEQYF
NA | TRBJ2-3 | TRBV28 | TRBD1 | 18 | TGTGCCAGCAGTTTCAGGGGACGGGACAGGGGGCTAGCAGATACGCAGTATTTT | CASSFRGRDRGLADTQYF
NA | TRBJ1-2 | TRBV5-1 | TRBD1 | 12 | TGCGCCAGCAGCCCCGACAGGGCTGGCTACACCTTC | CASSPDRAGYTF
NA | TRBJ2-7 | TRBV15 | TRBD2 | 14 | TGTGCCACCAGCAGAGATCTAGCGGACTACGAGCAGTACTTC | CATSRDLADYEQYF
NA | TRBJ1-5 | TRBV4-1 | TRBD1 | 17 | TGCGCCAGCAGCCAAGAGTTGAACAGGGGGGCTGATCAGCCCCAGCATTTT | CASSQELNRGADQPQHF
NA | TRBJ1-1 | TRBV7-6 | TRBD1 | 15 | TGTGCCAGCAGCCCCCATCCTACAGGGGGGACTGAAGCTTTCTTT | CASSPHPTGGTEAFF
NA | TRBJ2-3 | TRBV10-1 | TRBD1 | 16 | TGCGCCAGCAGTGAGGTTGGACAGGGTTCCGCAGATACGCAGTATTTT | CASSEVGQGSADTQYF
NA | TRBJ2-5 | TRBV11-2 | NA | 15 | TGTGCCAGCAGCTTAGGTGGGAACGGTGGCGGGACCCAGTACTTC | CASSLGGNGGGTQYF
NA | TRBJ1-5 | TRBV5-5 | NA | 15 | TGTGCCAGCACCGGGACCCCTGCGGGCAATCAGCCCCAGCATTTT | CASTGTPAGNQPQHF
once | TRBJ2-2 | TRBV21-1 | NA | 18 | TGTGCCAGCAGCAAAGGTGTGGCGACAGGGGGCGACACCGGGGAGCTGTTTTTT | CASSKGVATGGDTGELFF
once | TRBJ2-1 | TRBV28 | TRBD2 | 16 | TGTGCCAGCAGTATAGGACTAGCGTCGACCTACAATGAGCAGTTCTTC | CASSIGLASTYNEQFF
NA | TRBJ2-1 | TRBV11-2 | NA | 16 | TGTGCCAGCAGCTTATCCCTTTACAAGACAGTCGATGAGCAGTTCTTC | CASSLSLYKTVDEQFF
NA | TRBJ2-7 | TRBV9 | NA | 15 | TGTGCCAGCAGCGTAGGGGCTTCAAAGGGGACCGAGCAGTACTTC | CASSVGASKGTEQYF
NA | TRBJ2-2 | TRBV27 | TRBD2 | 14 | TGTGCCACCTCTAGCGGGACGAACACCGGGGAGCTGTTTTTT | CATSSGTNTGELFF
NA | TRBJ2-3 | TRBV5-4 | TRBD1 | 14 | TGTGCCAGCAGCCCGGGACAGATCACAGATACGCAGTATTTT | CASSPGQITDTQYF
NA | TRBJ1-2 | TRBV12-5 | NA | 12 | TGTGCTAGTGGCCAACCGGACAGAAGCTACACCTTC | CASGQPDRSYTF
NA | TRBJ2-1 | TRBV27 | TRBD2 | 15 | TGTGCCAGCAGTCGCGGGACTAGCGGGAACAATGAGCAGTTCTTC | CASSRGTSGNNEQFF
NA | TRBJ1-2 | TRBV15 | TRBD1 | 15 | TGTGCCACCAGCACCCGGACAGGGCCCACCTATGGCTACACCTTC | CATSTRTGPTYGYTF
NA | TRBJ2-7 | TRBV29-1 | NA | 12 | TGCAGCGTGGGGGACGGCCACTACGAGCAGTACTTC | CSVGDGHYEQYF
NA | TRBJ2-7 | TRBV27 | TRBD2 | 14 | TGTGCCAGCAGTGCGAGCGGGAGCGGTCTTGAGCAGTACTTC | CASSASGSGLEQYF
NA | TRBJ1-4 | TRBV6-1 | NA | 15 | TGTGCCAGCCCTGAAGCCCGCAGATTTAATGAAAAACTGTTTTTT | CASPEARRFNEKLFF
NA | TRBJ2-5 | TRBV5-6 | NA | 14 | TGTGCCAGCAGCTTGTCTAGCGCTCAAGAGACCCAGTACTTC | CASSLSSAQETQYF
few | TRBJ2-3 | TRBV6-4 | TRBD1 | 14 | TGTGCCAGCAGTGAGACAGGGGGTCCAGATACGCAGTATTTT | CASSETGGPDTQYF
NA | TRBJ2-2 | TRBV10-3 | TRBD2 | 15 | TGTGCCATCAGTGAAAGGACTAGCGGGACCGGGGAGCTGTTTTTT | CAISERTSGTGELFF
NA | TRBJ2-7 | TRBV10-3 | TRBD1 | 13 | TGTGCCAATGGACAGGACAGAAACTACGAGCAGTACTTC | CANGQDRNYEQYF
NA | TRBJ2-3 | TRBV21-1 | NA | 14 | TGTGCCAGCAGCGCAAGAAAACTTGGACATACGCAGTATTTT | CASSARKLGHTQYF
NA | TRBJ2-7 | TRBV7-9 | NA | 14 | TGTGCCAGCAGCCCCGGACTGGTCCCCTACGAGCAGTACTTC | CASSPGLVPYEQYF
NA | TRBJ2-1 | TRBV7-2 | NA | 17 | TGTGCCAGCAGCTTAGCCTTTGGGGGGCCCCTCTACAATGAGCAGTTCTTC | CASSLAFGGPLYNEQFF
NA | TRBJ2-3 | TRBV4-2 | NA | 14 | TGTGCCAGCAGCCAAGTCGTTAGCACAGATACGCAGTATTTT | CASSQVVSTDTQYF
NA | TRBJ2-7 | TRBV4-1 | TRBD2 | 13 | TGCGCCAGCAGCCCTAACGGGAGGGGCGAGCAGTACTTC | CASSPNGRGEQYF
few | TRBJ2-7 | TRBV7-9 | TRBD2 | 15 | TGTGCCAGCAGCTTATTCCGGGAGGACTCCTACGAGCAGTACTTC | CASSLFREDSYEQYF
once | TRBJ2-7 | TRBV27 | TRBD2 | 15 | TGTGCCAGCAGTCCAGCCGGGACTAGCGGATACGAGCAGTACTTC | CASSPAGTSGYEQYF
NA | TRBJ1-2 | TRBV4-1 | NA | 14 | TGCGCCAGCAGCCAAGATCGGACTACCTCTGGCTACACCTTC | CASSQDRTTSGYTF
NA | TRBJ2-5 | TRBV9 | NA | 14 | TGTGCCAGCAGCCCCTGGCAGGGAGAAGAGACCCAGTACTTC | CASSPWQGEETQYF
NA | TRBJ2-5 | TRBV9 | NA | 15 | TGTGCCAGCAGCGTAGGAGAGGTTACGCGGGAGACCCAGTACTTC | CASSVGEVTRETQYF
few | TRBJ1-5 | TRBV7-2 | NA | 14 | TGTGCCAGCAGGAATTGGGGGTCGGATCAGCCCCAGCATTTT | CASRNWGSDQPQHF
once | TRBJ1-1 | TRBV6-1 | NA | 15 | TGTGCCAGCTCACACAGGGATCATCGAACTTCTGAAGCTTTCTTT | CASSHRDHRTSEAFF
NA | TRBJ2-1 | TRBV2 | TRBD2 | 15 | TGTGCCAGCAACGGACTAGCGGGAGCGAGGAATGAGCAGTTCTTC | CASNGLAGARNEQFF
NA | TRBJ2-7 | TRBV28 | TRBD1 | 14 | TGTGCCAGCAGTCCGTGGGACAGCACCTACGAGCAGTACTTC | CASSPWDSTYEQYF